The next 15 T cell receptor beta chains were all read from a single sample in a study of cytomegalovirus exposure and HLA in healthy donors. This PCR relied on a set of 60 Vbeta primers and 13 Jbeta primers. Profiling relied on immunoSEQ multiplex PCR, and the TCRdb table lists in-frame clones only, not all of them. The repertoire holds about 83,000 clones, with about 69% as singletons. The sample consisted of PBMCs. The receptors here all came from a man aged 55 to 70 in good health and CMV-seronegative.

The V call is TRBV18, the J call TRBJ1-4, with 7 bases identical to TRBD1. Per the germline V gene, CDR1 is KGHSH and CDR2 is LQKENI. This CDR3 region has 16 residues. J was trimmed by 5 bases and V by 2 bases; bases with no gene match: 8. CDR3 DNA sequence: TGTGCCAGCTCACCAGTCCGGGACAGACAAAATGAAAAACTGTTTTTT. Its translation: CASSPVRDRQNEKLFF. The variable domain in full, completed from reference TRBV18 and TRBJ1-4, reads NAGVMQNPRHLVRRRGQEARLRCSPMKGHSHVYWYRQLPEEGLKFMVYLQKENIIDESGMPKERFSAEFPKEGPSILRIQQVVRGDSAAYFCASSPVRDRQNEKLFFGSGTQLSVL.

This clone turned up a few times. The chain couples TRBV5-6 to TRBJ1-4; D ambiguous. V was pared by 0 bases and J by 10 bases, with 7 bases between. This CDR3 has 12 residues. Germline assignment: CDR1 SGHDT and CDR2 YYEEEE. CDR3 nucleotides: TGTGCCAGCAGCTTGGGGCCAGGAAAACTGTTTTTT. Translating it yields CASSLGPGKLFF.

The chain recombines TRBV19 with TRBJ1-1, with D perhaps matching TRBD1 (6 bases). The V gene lost 9 bases and the J gene lost 3 bases, with 14 bases spanning the gap. This CDR3 has 13 residues. The germline CDR1 and CDR2 sequences are LNHDA and SQIVND (reference sequence). The CDR3 here is CASTGFGYTEAFF. For the CDR3, the DNA is TGTGCCAGCACAGGGTTCGGGTACACTGAAGCTTTCTTT.

This chain uses TRBV11-2 with TRBJ2-3, with 10 nucleotides matching TRBD2. With 3 bases clipped from V and 2 bases from J, the junction kept 5 bases outside the gene matches. Germline assignment: CDR1 SGHAT and CDR2 FQNNGV. The CDR3 runs to 16 residues. The chain's CDR3 is CASSLGSGGATDTQYF. The DNA for the CDR3 is TGTGCCAGCAGCTTGGGAAGCGGGGGGGCCACAGATACGCAGTATTTT.

This clone has a count of ten or more. The chain joins TRBV12-5 to TRBJ2-7, with 13 nucleotides matching TRBD2. V was clipped by 5 bases and J by 6 bases; unmatched bases: 7. Germline values: CDR1 LGHNT, CDR2 FRNRAP. The CDR3 extends over 15 amino acids. The CDR3 DNA reads TGTGCTAGTGGTCGGACTAGCGGGGGATTGGTCGAGCAGTACTTC. Translated, it gives CASGRTSGGLVEQYF.

This chain links TRBV18 with TRBJ1-4; 7 nucleotides line up with TRBD1. V was clipped by 3 bases and J by 5 bases; unmatched bases: 9. The germline gives CDR1 KGHSH, CDR2 LQKENI. This CDR3 is 16 amino acids long. The CDR3 sequence: CASSPLVGQENEKLFF. CDR3 in DNA: TGTGCCAGCTCACCCCTGGTCGGACAGGAGAATGAAAAACTGTTTTTT.

This chain connects TRBV5-6 to TRBJ1-4; D is unclear. V lost 4 bases and J lost 8, with 15 bases in between. This CDR3 spans 14 amino acids. CDR1 and CDR2 from the germline V gene are SGHDT and YYEEEE. CDR3 nucleotides: TGTGCCAGCAGCCCACGGTCCCGAGGGGAAAAACTGTTTTTT. Translated: CASSPRSRGEKLFF.

V gene TRBV5-1 combines with J gene TRBJ2-1; D is uncertain. Germline V gene sequence: CDR1 SGHRS, CDR2 YFSETQ. The CDR3 has 16 residues. Trimming stripped 0 bases from V and 7 bases from J, with 17 bases between. The CDR3: CASSLEYVGQANEQFF. For the CDR3, the DNA is TGCGCCAGCAGCTTGGAATATGTTGGCCAAGCGAATGAGCAGTTCTTC.

The chain joins TRBV6-5 to TRBJ2-7; D is uncertain. CDR1 is MNHEY, CDR2 SVGAGI, per germline. Between the trimmed V and J ends, which lost 5 bases and 0 bases, there was a span of 8 bases. The CDR3 has 13 residues. The DNA for the CDR3 is TGTGCCAGCAGTCGGGTCAGCTCCTACGAGCAGTACTTC. As protein: CASSRVSSYEQYF.

V usage is TRBV5-1 and J usage is TRBJ2-3; D uncertain. The CDR3 length is 15 residues. CDR1 SGHRS and CDR2 YFSETQ come from the germline V gene. V was shortened by 4 bases and J by 1 base, with 13 bases between the two germline ends. This CDR3 is CASSLDRPGTDTQYF. In nucleotides, the CDR3 is TGCGCCAGCAGCCTGGACCGCCCGGGCACAGATACGCAGTATTTT.

J is TRBJ2-7 and V is TRBV6-1; a possible D gene is TRBD1 (6 bases). V gave up 5 bases and J gave up 6 bases, with 11 bases separating them. Germline CDR1 is MNHNS and CDR2 is SASEGT. The CDR3 loop spans 12 amino acids. This CDR3 is CASSLRGGEQYF. CDR3 DNA: TGTGCCAGCAGTCTCAGGGGCGGCGAGCAGTACTTC.

The chain links TRBV15 to TRBJ2-2; a possible D gene is TRBD1 (5 bases). CDR1 and CDR2 (germline): LNHNV, YYDKDF (reference sequence). Trimming took off 0 bases at V and 5 bases at J, with 22 bases between the two ends. This CDR3 is 19 amino acids long. CDR3 sequence reads: CATSRDPIAGFFVTGELFF. In nucleotides, the CDR3 is TGTGCCACCAGCAGAGACCCCATTGCAGGGTTCTTTGTGACCGGGGAGCTGTTTTTT.

The chain combines TRBV7-3 with TRBJ2-7; 7 bases map to TRBD2. Germline lookup yields CDR1 SGHTA and CDR2 FQGTGA. Trimming at V came to 5 bases and at J to 2 bases, leaving 6 bases not matched to a gene. This CDR3 region has 14 residues. CDR3 DNA sequence: TGTGCCAGCAGCCGTTCGGGGGGAACCTACGAGCAGTACTTC. Its protein product is CASSRSGGTYEQYF.

This rearrangement joins TRBV27 to TRBJ2-1; D gene ambiguous. CDR3 size: 16 residues. Trimming left V 4 bases short and J 0 bases short, with 13 bases between. Looked up from germline, CDR1 is MNHEY and CDR2 is SMNVEV (reference sequence). The CDR3 DNA sequence: TGTGCCAGCAGTTATCGCTCTACGAGCTCCTACAATGAGCAGTTCTTC. It yields the protein CASSYRSTSSYNEQFF.

The chain combines TRBV6-1 with TRBJ1-2; D unresolved. Between the trimmed V and J ends, which lost 6 bases and 2 bases, there was a span of 10 bases. From germline, CDR1 is MNHNS and CDR2 SASEGT. This CDR3 spans 13 amino acids. The CDR3 bases are TGTGCCAGCAGCCTGACAACAAACTATGGCTACACCTTC. As protein: CASSLTTNYGYTF.